This entry concerns a single TCR beta chain. Its antigen is not known. The germline CDR1 and CDR2 sequences are MNHEY and SVGAGI. V was pared by 6 bases and J by 10 bases, with 19 bases between. The CDR3 consists of 14 residues. These data belong to a study of PD-L1 blockade in urothelial cancer. Overall study context: Dosed intravenously at 1,200 mg every 3 weeks, atezolizumab was initiated by patients around 2014.

Study-wide results and limits: Pretreatment clonality of the blood TCR repertoire below the median was predictive of superior survival.

TCR analog templates of synthetic origin were spiked into each PCR. Sequencing used immunoSEQ multiplex PCR; TCRdb keeps in-frame clones, though not all of them. Counted here are some 56,000 clones, roughly 82% occurring once; the ten biggest clones make up approximately 1.4%. Time point: pretreatment peripheral blood. Metastatic or locally advanced urothelial carcinoma was present in the patients. The V and J genes are TRBV6-5 and TRBJ2-1; the D gene is possibly TRBD1 (6 bases). The sequenced sample was PBMCs, obtained around atezolizumab (anti-PD-L1) treatment. The clonotype comes from a man aged 45-65 years with urothelial cancer. The CDR3 here is CASRMDRTRPEQFF. The CDR3 DNA reads TGTGCCAGCAGGATGGACAGAACACGTCCCGAGCAGTTCTTC.